The rows below give T cell receptor beta chains drawn from one sample of a study of cytomegalovirus exposure and HLA in healthy donors. Using immunoSEQ multiplex PCR, the repertoire was profiled, and TCRdb retains in-frame clones only, with some absent. Among about 360,000 clones listed, around 86% were seen once. The sequenced sample was PBMCs. These receptors were obtained from a woman under 30 in good health and CMV-seronegative. Both conserved end residues are part of each CDR3. The order of the fields is V gene, D gene, clone size, J gene, CDR3 DNA, CDR3 protein. D genes are given only for firm matches. Clone size appears in some rows only: once, few, many, or a class for an expanded clone.

v_call: TRBV18
d_call: -
clone_size: -
j_call: TRBJ2-7
cdr3_nt: TGTGCCAGCTCCATTTCGGGGGCCTACGAGCAGTACTTC
cdr3_aa: CASSISGAYEQYF

v_call: TRBV7-9
d_call: TRBD1
clone_size: -
j_call: TRBJ2-4
cdr3_nt: TGTGCCAGCAGCTCCTGGGGGTCGACAGGGAACATTCAGTACTTC
cdr3_aa: CASSSWGSTGNIQYF

v_call: TRBV7-9
d_call: TRBD2
clone_size: -
j_call: TRBJ2-1
cdr3_nt: TGTGCCAGCAGCGACAGCGGGAGTACCTACAATGAGCAGTTCTTC
cdr3_aa: CASSDSGSTYNEQFF

v_call: TRBV6-4
d_call: TRBD1
clone_size: -
j_call: TRBJ2-7
cdr3_nt: TGTGCCAGCAGTCCCCAGGACAGGGCAGGCGGCGAGCAGTACTTC
cdr3_aa: CASSPQDRAGGEQYF

v_call: TRBV19
d_call: TRBD1
clone_size: -
j_call: TRBJ1-5
cdr3_nt: TGTGCCAGTACTAGGGGGCAGCTTAGCAATCAGCCCCAGCATTTT
cdr3_aa: CASTRGQLSNQPQHF

v_call: TRBV4-1
d_call: -
clone_size: -
j_call: TRBJ2-3
cdr3_nt: TGCGCCAGCAGCCAAGGTGCTAGCGAGATAAATACGCAGTATTTT
cdr3_aa: CASSQGASEINTQYF

v_call: TRBV11-2
d_call: TRBD2
clone_size: -
j_call: TRBJ2-1
cdr3_nt: TGTGCCAGCAGCTTCAATTCGGGACTAGCACTCGGAGGGCAGTTCTTC
cdr3_aa: CASSFNSGLALGGQFF

v_call: TRBV28
d_call: -
clone_size: -
j_call: TRBJ2-3
cdr3_nt: TGTGCCAGCAGCCTTTGGGGGGGCTCGTCGGGAGATACGCAGTATTTT
cdr3_aa: CASSLWGGSSGDTQYF

v_call: TRBV28
d_call: -
clone_size: -
j_call: TRBJ2-1
cdr3_nt: TGTGCCAGCAGTTTCTCGAAGCTGAATGAGCAGTTCTTC
cdr3_aa: CASSFSKLNEQFF

v_call: TRBV28
d_call: TRBD2
clone_size: -
j_call: TRBJ2-1
cdr3_nt: TGTGCCACCGGTGGCGGGAGGGCCGTTTACAATGAGCAGTTCTTC
cdr3_aa: CATGGGRAVYNEQFF

v_call: TRBV6-5
d_call: -
clone_size: -
j_call: TRBJ1-2
cdr3_nt: TGTGCCAGCGGACACAGCGCTAACTATGGCTACACCTTC
cdr3_aa: CASGHSANYGYTF

v_call: TRBV2
d_call: TRBD1
clone_size: -
j_call: TRBJ1-4
cdr3_nt: TGTGCCAGCAGTGTCTCCGGGACAGCTAATGAAAAACTGTTTTTT
cdr3_aa: CASSVSGTANEKLFF

v_call: TRBV10-3
d_call: TRBD1
clone_size: -
j_call: TRBJ2-7
cdr3_nt: TGTGCCATCAGTGAGTCAAGTAGGGGACAGCCTTTATACGAGCAGTACTTC
cdr3_aa: CAISESSRGQPLYEQYF

v_call: TRBV7-9
d_call: -
clone_size: once
j_call: TRBJ2-1
cdr3_nt: TGTGCCAGCAGCTTACCGGGGTACGGCCGGGGGGAGCAGTTCTTC
cdr3_aa: CASSLPGYGRGEQFF

v_call: TRBV4-2
d_call: -
clone_size: once
j_call: TRBJ2-7
cdr3_nt: TGTGCCAGCAGCCGAGGGGGCTCCTACGAGCAGTACTTC
cdr3_aa: CASSRGGSYEQYF

v_call: TRBV6-6
d_call: -
clone_size: -
j_call: TRBJ1-2
cdr3_nt: TGTGCCAGCAGTTACTCTAGGCAGGGCAACTATGGCTACACCTTC
cdr3_aa: CASSYSRQGNYGYTF

v_call: TRBV4-2
d_call: TRBD2
clone_size: -
j_call: TRBJ2-7
cdr3_nt: TGTGCCAGCAGCCAAGATCCGGGACTAGCGGGAGGGACTTCCTACGAGCAGTACTTC
cdr3_aa: CASSQDPGLAGGTSYEQYF

v_call: TRBV6-1
d_call: TRBD2
clone_size: few
j_call: TRBJ2-1
cdr3_nt: TGTGCCAGCAGTGACGAGCGGGGCTGGGAGCAGTTCTTC
cdr3_aa: CASSDERGWEQFF

v_call: TRBV4-2
d_call: -
clone_size: few
j_call: TRBJ2-5
cdr3_nt: TGTGCCAGCAGCCAAGGGACTAACCAAGAGACCCAGTACTTC
cdr3_aa: CASSQGTNQETQYF

v_call: TRBV5-1
d_call: TRBD2
clone_size: -
j_call: TRBJ2-1
cdr3_nt: TGCGCCAGCAGCCGGGGACTAGCGGGAGTTAGCTCCTACAATGAGCAGTTCTTC
cdr3_aa: CASSRGLAGVSSYNEQFF

v_call: TRBV6-1
d_call: -
clone_size: -
j_call: TRBJ1-1
cdr3_nt: TGTGCCGGCCAGCGGACCCTGAACACTGAAGCTTTCTTT
cdr3_aa: CAGQRTLNTEAFF

v_call: TRBV28
d_call: -
clone_size: -
j_call: TRBJ2-3
cdr3_nt: TGTGCCAGCAGTTTTCAGGGCACAGATACGCAGTATTTT
cdr3_aa: CASSFQGTDTQYF

v_call: TRBV11-2
d_call: -
clone_size: -
j_call: TRBJ2-7
cdr3_nt: TGTGCCAGCAGCTTATCTGGGGCCCCCTGGGAGCAGTACTTC
cdr3_aa: CASSLSGAPWEQYF

v_call: TRBV9
d_call: TRBD1
clone_size: -
j_call: TRBJ1-2
cdr3_nt: TGTGCCAGCAGCGACATCCGGGACAGCGTGCTTTTT
cdr3_aa: CASSDIRDSVLF

v_call: TRBV2
d_call: -
clone_size: -
j_call: TRBJ2-1
cdr3_nt: TGTGCCAGCAGTGAAGCGCGGGTCTCCTACAATGAGCAGTTCTTC
cdr3_aa: CASSEARVSYNEQFF

v_call: TRBV4-2
d_call: -
clone_size: -
j_call: TRBJ2-1
cdr3_nt: TGTGCCAGCAGCCAAGATCGGTCGGCGGCGGGCTACAATGAGCAGTTCTTC
cdr3_aa: CASSQDRSAAGYNEQFF

v_call: TRBV7-9
d_call: -
clone_size: -
j_call: TRBJ2-7
cdr3_nt: TGTGCCAGCAGCTTAGGGGATCTAGGGGGGAGGGGCGAGCAGTACTTC
cdr3_aa: CASSLGDLGGRGEQYF

v_call: TRBV27
d_call: TRBD1
clone_size: -
j_call: TRBJ1-4
cdr3_nt: TGTGCCAGCAGGGGGACAGGGGTACGGGGTAATGAAAAACTGTTTTTT
cdr3_aa: CASRGTGVRGNEKLFF

v_call: TRBV27
d_call: TRBD1
clone_size: few
j_call: TRBJ1-1
cdr3_nt: TGTGCCAGCAGTTTAGGAGGGGGCAGGTGGACTGAAGCTTTCTTT
cdr3_aa: CASSLGGGRWTEAFF

v_call: TRBV28
d_call: TRBD2
clone_size: -
j_call: TRBJ2-7
cdr3_nt: TGTGCCAGCAGTTCTCAGACTAGCGGGGCCTACGAGCAGTACTTC
cdr3_aa: CASSSQTSGAYEQYF

v_call: TRBV27
d_call: TRBD2
clone_size: -
j_call: TRBJ2-1
cdr3_nt: TGTGCCAGCAGAGAGGGCGGGAGCTCCTACAATGAGCAGTTCTTC
cdr3_aa: CASREGGSSYNEQFF

v_call: TRBV11-2
d_call: TRBD1
clone_size: -
j_call: TRBJ2-1
cdr3_nt: TGTGCCAGCAGCTTAGAAGGACAGGGAATGGGATACAATGAGCAGTTCTTC
cdr3_aa: CASSLEGQGMGYNEQFF

v_call: TRBV28
d_call: TRBD2
clone_size: -
j_call: TRBJ2-5
cdr3_nt: TGTGCCAGCAGTTTGTTGGCCGTTTTTAGCGGGAGACAGGAGACCCAGTACTTC
cdr3_aa: CASSLLAVFSGRQETQYF

v_call: TRBV27
d_call: TRBD1
clone_size: -
j_call: TRBJ1-2
cdr3_nt: TGTGCCAGCAGTTTAGGTTTAGGGACAGTTTATGGCTACACCTTC
cdr3_aa: CASSLGLGTVYGYTF

v_call: TRBV11-2
d_call: TRBD2
clone_size: -
j_call: TRBJ2-7
cdr3_nt: TGTGCCAGCAGCTCCTGGACTAGCGGGGGCCACCTGAGCTACGAGCAGTACTTC
cdr3_aa: CASSSWTSGGHLSYEQYF

v_call: TRBV7-3
d_call: TRBD2
clone_size: -
j_call: TRBJ2-3
cdr3_nt: TGTGCCAGCAGCCCCCTAGCGGGAGGGAGCACAGATACGCAGTATTTT
cdr3_aa: CASSPLAGGSTDTQYF

v_call: TRBV2
d_call: -
clone_size: -
j_call: TRBJ2-7
cdr3_nt: TGTGCCAGCCTAGGACAGAGGAGCTCCTACGAGCAGTACTTC
cdr3_aa: CASLGQRSSYEQYF

v_call: TRBV2
d_call: -
clone_size: -
j_call: TRBJ2-5
cdr3_nt: TGTGCCAGCAGTGTGTCGGGGGGCCGGGAGACCCAGTACTTC
cdr3_aa: CASSVSGGRETQYF

v_call: TRBV19
d_call: TRBD1
clone_size: -
j_call: TRBJ1-2
cdr3_nt: TGTGCCAGTAGTACCGGGACAGTCCCTTCTAACTATGGCTACACCTTC
cdr3_aa: CASSTGTVPSNYGYTF

v_call: TRBV27
d_call: -
clone_size: -
j_call: TRBJ2-5
cdr3_nt: TGTGCCAGCGGTCCCAGGGGCCAACACCAGTACTTC
cdr3_aa: CASGPRGQHQYF

v_call: TRBV28
d_call: -
clone_size: -
j_call: TRBJ1-3
cdr3_nt: TGTGCCAGCAGTCCCCGGGGCTCTGGAAACACCATATATTTT
cdr3_aa: CASSPRGSGNTIYF

v_call: TRBV28
d_call: -
clone_size: once
j_call: TRBJ2-3
cdr3_nt: TGTGCCAGCAGGGCGGGGAGCGCCGGGCCCACAGATACGCAGTATTTT
cdr3_aa: CASRAGSAGPTDTQYF

v_call: TRBV2
d_call: -
clone_size: -
j_call: TRBJ1-1
cdr3_nt: TGTGCCAACATGGACTGGGGGGGCACTGAAGCTTTCTTT
cdr3_aa: CANMDWGGTEAFF

v_call: TRBV19
d_call: -
clone_size: -
j_call: TRBJ1-6
cdr3_nt: TGTGCCAGTAGTATGCTGGACAGCTCCTATAATTCACCCCTCCACTTT
cdr3_aa: CASSMLDSSYNSPLHF

v_call: TRBV7-9
d_call: TRBD1
clone_size: -
j_call: TRBJ1-4
cdr3_nt: TGTGCCAGCAGAAAGACAGGGGGCGAAGAAAAACTGTTTTTT
cdr3_aa: CASRKTGGEEKLFF

v_call: TRBV7-6
d_call: TRBD1
clone_size: -
j_call: TRBJ1-2
cdr3_nt: TGTGCCAGCAGCTTATCGGACAGGGGGCTGTATGGCTACACCTTC
cdr3_aa: CASSLSDRGLYGYTF

v_call: TRBV27
d_call: -
clone_size: once
j_call: TRBJ1-2
cdr3_nt: TGTGCCAGCAGTTTATCTGACAGTGGATTTTATGGCTACACCTTC
cdr3_aa: CASSLSDSGFYGYTF

v_call: TRBV2
d_call: TRBD2
clone_size: -
j_call: TRBJ2-5
cdr3_nt: TGTGCCAGCAGTGAAAACTCCCGACTAGCGGGGGGCGTTCGAGAGACCCAGTACTTC
cdr3_aa: CASSENSRLAGGVRETQYF

v_call: TRBV28
d_call: -
clone_size: -
j_call: TRBJ1-1
cdr3_nt: TGTGCCAGTCCCTCGGAGACTGAAGCTTTCTTT
cdr3_aa: CASPSETEAFF